The sequence of this T cell receptor (beta chain) was determined in a study of response to subunit inactivated influenza vaccine. Study-level findings and limits: Each seasonal influenza vaccination recruits few new T cells, the authors suggested.

MiXCR, run by TCRdb on the RT-PCR reads, gives a single entry per CDR3 protein. The table records about 520,000 distinct CDR3 sequences, approximately 7.8% of them present only once. This clonotype was detected ten times or more. Antigen specificity is unknown. Germline and junction disagree at one end, which may indicate a read error. In germline, CDR1 is SGHTA, CDR2 FQGNSA. The CDR3 has 12 residues. The gene calls are TRBV7-2 and TRBJ2-3; D is undetermined. This sample comprised PBMCs from blood, obtained less than 30 months after vaccination. This receptor was obtained from a man between 45 and 75 years old who received an inactivated influenza vaccine. CDR3 region: CASSLSLDTQYF. CDR3 bases: TGCGCCAGCAGCTTGAGCCTGGATACGCAGTATTTT.